The entry below describes one T cell receptor (beta chain). TCRdb keeps only in-frame clones here, not all; method: immunoSEQ multiplex PCR. The sample has 70,000 to 85,000 clones, 95% to 98% seen once. The data originate from a study of technical replicates of blood from a few donors. CDR1 and CDR2 (germline): MGHRA, YSYEKL. The V end was cut by 3 bases, the J end by 9 bases, with 9 bases between. The CDR3 covers 13 residues. The rearrangement uses TRBV4-1 and TRBJ1-6; D unclear. This receptor was identified in a human donor in good health. Specimen: T cells isolated from PBMCs. CDR3 sequence (DNA): TGCGCCAGCAGCCAGGATCGGGGTTCACCCCTCCACTTT. The encoded protein is CASSQDRGSPLHF.